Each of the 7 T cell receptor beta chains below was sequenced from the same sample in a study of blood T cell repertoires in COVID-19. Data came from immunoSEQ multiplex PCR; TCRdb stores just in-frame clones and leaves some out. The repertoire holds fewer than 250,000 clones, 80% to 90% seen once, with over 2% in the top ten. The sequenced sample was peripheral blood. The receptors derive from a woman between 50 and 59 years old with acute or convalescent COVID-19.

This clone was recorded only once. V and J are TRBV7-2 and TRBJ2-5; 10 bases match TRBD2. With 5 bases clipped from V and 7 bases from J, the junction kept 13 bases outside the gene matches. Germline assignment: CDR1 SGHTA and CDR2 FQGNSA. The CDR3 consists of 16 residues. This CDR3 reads CASSPNLAGAVGTQYF. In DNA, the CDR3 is TGTGCCAGCAGCCCGAACCTAGCGGGGGCAGTGGGGACCCAGTACTTC.

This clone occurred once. The CDR3 sequence is CASRIRDRNNQPQHF. In nucleotides, the CDR3 is TGTGCCAGCAGGATCCGGGACAGGAACAATCAGCCCCAGCATTTT. The rearrangement uses TRBV6-5 and TRBJ1-5; 8 bases are shared with TRBD1. With V trimmed by 6 bases and J by 3 bases, 7 bases remained unmatched. The germline V gene has CDR1 MNHEY and CDR2 SVGAGI. The CDR3 is made up of 15 amino acids.

This chain's CDR3 is CATSRDSGERYGYTF. Written as DNA, the CDR3 is TGTGCCACCAGCAGAGATTCCGGCGAGCGTTATGGCTACACCTTC. The chain joins TRBV15 to TRBJ1-2; D not certain. V shed 0 bases and J shed 5 bases, with 13 bases lying between them. The V gene's germline CDR1 is LNHNV and CDR2 YYDKDF (reference sequence). The CDR3 contains 15 residues. The full variable domain, rest sourced from reference TRBV15 and TRBJ1-2, is DAMVIQNPRYQVTQFGKPVTLSCSQTLNHNVMYWYQQKSSQAPKLLFHYYDKDFNNEADTPDNFQSRRPNTSFCFLDIRSPGLGDTAMYLCATSRDSGERYGYTFGSGTRLTVV.

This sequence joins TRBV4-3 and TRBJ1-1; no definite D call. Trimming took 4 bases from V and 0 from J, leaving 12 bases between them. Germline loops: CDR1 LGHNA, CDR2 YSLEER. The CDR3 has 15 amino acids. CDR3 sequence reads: CASSPQLIMNTEAFF. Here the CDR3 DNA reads TGCGCCAGCAGCCCCCAACTTATCATGAACACTGAAGCTTTCTTT.

Here the CDR3 reads CASKGPRISGRALYEQYF. The CDR3 DNA is TGTGCCAGCAAGGGGCCGAGGATTAGCGGGAGGGCTTTGTACGAGCAGTACTTC. This chain connects TRBV7-2 to TRBJ2-7, with 11 bases matching TRBD2. This CDR3 region has 18 residues. Germline values: CDR1 SGHTA, CDR2 FQGNSA. Trimming cost V 7 bases and J 4 bases; bases outside gene matches: 18.

CDR3 nucleotide sequence: TGTGCCAGCAGCCAAGCGGGGATTCATCAGCCCCAGCATTTT. Protein: CASSQAGIHQPQHF. This rearrangement joins TRBV3-1 (or the pseudogene TRBV3-2) to TRBJ1-5; the D is unclear. V was pared by 1 base and J by 5 bases, with 9 bases between. Germline V gene lookup returns CDR1 LGHDT and CDR2 YNNKEL (reference sequence). CDR3 length: 14 amino acids.

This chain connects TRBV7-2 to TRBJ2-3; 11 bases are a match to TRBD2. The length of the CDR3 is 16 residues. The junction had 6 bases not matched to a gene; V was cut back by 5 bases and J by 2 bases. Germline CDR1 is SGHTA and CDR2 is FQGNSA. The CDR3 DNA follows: TGTGCCAGCAGCCCCACTAGCGGGAGAGTCACAGATACGCAGTATTTT. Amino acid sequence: CASSPTSGRVTDTQYF.